This is a list of T cell receptor beta chains from one sample in a study of shared clonotypes between healthy human individuals. Sequenced by immunoSEQ multiplex PCR; TCRdb stores in-frame clones only, minus some. The top ten clones hold about 1.7% of a sample with 600,000 to 750,000 clones, around 77% of them seen once. The specimen sequenced was memory CD4+ T cells sorted from blood. The receptors stem from a woman aged 25 to 39 in good health. Each CDR3 is given with its conserved first and last residue. The D gene is left open where the match is weak. A clone size is listed for some rows: how often the clone was seen (once, few, many), or a class if it is expanded.

j_call: TRBJ1-2; v_call: TRBV12-1; d_call: -; clone_size: -; cdr3_aa: CASSFHRDGYTF; cdr3_nt: TGTGCCAGCAGCTTTCACAGGGATGGCTACACCTTC
j_call: TRBJ1-1; v_call: TRBV28; d_call: -; clone_size: -; cdr3_aa: CASSLDTTRDTEAFF; cdr3_nt: TGTGCCAGCAGTTTAGATACCACACGGGACACTGAAGCTTTCTTT
j_call: TRBJ2-3; v_call: TRBV4-1; d_call: -; clone_size: -; cdr3_aa: CASSQDPSDYTDTQYF; cdr3_nt: TGCGCCAGCAGCCAAGACCCTAGCGATTACACAGATACGCAGTATTTT
j_call: TRBJ2-1; v_call: TRBV2; d_call: TRBD2; clone_size: -; cdr3_aa: CVSTSGRANEQFF; cdr3_nt: TGTGTTTCCACTAGCGGGAGGGCCAATGAGCAGTTCTTC
j_call: TRBJ2-7; v_call: TRBV28; d_call: TRBD1; clone_size: once; cdr3_aa: CASSGQGAPMGYEQYF; cdr3_nt: TGTGCCAGCAGTGGACAGGGGGCTCCCATGGGCTACGAGCAGTACTTC
j_call: TRBJ2-1; v_call: TRBV5-1; d_call: -; clone_size: -; cdr3_aa: CASSSLSGSKDEQFF; cdr3_nt: TGCGCCAGCAGCTCTCTGAGTGGGAGTAAGGATGAGCAGTTCTTC
j_call: TRBJ2-1; v_call: TRBV7-2; d_call: -; clone_size: many; cdr3_aa: CASSLGRDREQFF; cdr3_nt: TGTGCCAGCAGCTTAGGGCGGGATCGTGAGCAGTTCTTC
j_call: TRBJ1-2; v_call: TRBV27; d_call: TRBD1; clone_size: -; cdr3_aa: CASSLDEGTGSVGGYTF; cdr3_nt: TGTGCCAGCAGCTTAGACGAGGGGACAGGGTCAGTGGGCGGCTACACCTTC
j_call: TRBJ2-2; v_call: TRBV5-5; d_call: -; clone_size: -; cdr3_aa: CASRSTGGPGELFF; cdr3_nt: TGTGCCAGCAGGTCGACTGGGGGGCCAGGGGAGCTGTTTTTT
j_call: TRBJ2-7; v_call: TRBV11-2; d_call: -; clone_size: -; cdr3_aa: CASSLEGETTYEQYF; cdr3_nt: TGTGCCAGCAGCTTAGAGGGGGAAACCACCTACGAGCAGTACTTC
j_call: TRBJ1-1; v_call: TRBV6-1; d_call: -; clone_size: once; cdr3_aa: CASSETVKGQNTEAFF; cdr3_nt: TGTGCCAGCAGTGAAACTGTGAAGGGACAGAACACTGAAGCTTTCTTT
j_call: TRBJ2-7; v_call: TRBV13; d_call: TRBD2; clone_size: few; cdr3_aa: CASSGSGLAEKRGPYEQYF; cdr3_nt: TGTGCCAGCAGCGGGTCCGGACTAGCGGAAAAACGGGGGCCCTACGAGCAGTACTTC
j_call: TRBJ2-3; v_call: TRBV18; d_call: TRBD1; clone_size: once; cdr3_aa: CASSPGPGGSYF; cdr3_nt: TGTGCCAGCTCACCGGGACCAGGGGGCTCGTATTTT
j_call: TRBJ2-1; v_call: TRBV28; d_call: TRBD2; clone_size: -; cdr3_aa: CASSLLTSGRGNEQFF; cdr3_nt: TGTGCCAGCAGTTTATTAACTAGCGGGAGGGGGAATGAGCAGTTCTTC
j_call: TRBJ2-3; v_call: TRBV2; d_call: -; clone_size: -; cdr3_aa: CASSLFASTDTQYF; cdr3_nt: TGTGCCAGCAGTCTCTTCGCTAGCACAGATACGCAGTATTTT
j_call: TRBJ1-5; v_call: TRBV27; d_call: TRBD1; clone_size: few; cdr3_aa: CASSRDREWAQHF; cdr3_nt: TGTGCCAGCAGCCGGGACAGGGAATGGGCCCAGCATTTT
j_call: TRBJ2-4; v_call: TRBV2; d_call: -; clone_size: -; cdr3_aa: CASILGSSGKNIQYF; cdr3_nt: TGTGCCAGCATATTGGGGTCAAGCGGAAAAAACATTCAGTACTTC
j_call: TRBJ1-1; v_call: TRBV6-1; d_call: -; clone_size: -; cdr3_aa: CASSDVGANTEAFF; cdr3_nt: TGTGCCAGCAGTGATGTGGGGGCGAACACTGAAGCTTTCTTT
j_call: TRBJ2-7; v_call: TRBV7-8; d_call: -; clone_size: few; cdr3_aa: CASSKGIYEQYF; cdr3_nt: TGTGCCAGCAGCAAAGGAATCTACGAGCAGTACTTC
j_call: TRBJ1-5; v_call: TRBV5-1; d_call: TRBD1; clone_size: few; cdr3_aa: CASSGGQGRQPQHF; cdr3_nt: TGCGCCAGCAGCGGGGGACAGGGGAGGCAGCCCCAGCATTTT
j_call: TRBJ2-3; v_call: TRBV5-1; d_call: TRBD1; clone_size: -; cdr3_aa: CASSLPTGTVTDTQYF; cdr3_nt: TGCGCCAGCAGCTTGCCAACCGGGACAGTGACAGATACGCAGTATTTT
j_call: TRBJ1-1; v_call: TRBV10-3; d_call: -; clone_size: few; cdr3_aa: CAIGERNTEAFF; cdr3_nt: TGTGCCATCGGGGAGAGAAACACTGAAGCTTTCTTT
j_call: TRBJ2-6; v_call: TRBV27; d_call: -; clone_size: -; cdr3_aa: CASSLARSGANVLTF; cdr3_nt: TGTGCCAGCAGTTTGGCGCGCTCTGGGGCCAACGTCCTGACTTTC
j_call: TRBJ1-1; v_call: TRBV28; d_call: -; clone_size: -; cdr3_aa: CASSFVPFEAFF; cdr3_nt: TGTGCCAGCAGTTTTGTGCCATTTGAAGCTTTCTTT
j_call: TRBJ2-3; v_call: TRBV11-2; d_call: -; clone_size: -; cdr3_aa: CASKVGSGTDTQYF; cdr3_nt: TGTGCCAGCAAAGTGGGTAGCGGTACAGATACGCAGTATTTT
j_call: TRBJ2-7; v_call: TRBV28; d_call: -; clone_size: -; cdr3_aa: CASRIPGRNYEQYF; cdr3_nt: TGTGCCAGCAGAATACCGGGACGAAATTACGAGCAGTACTTC
j_call: TRBJ2-7; v_call: TRBV6-5; d_call: -; clone_size: -; cdr3_aa: CASSYSSWDYEQYF; cdr3_nt: TGTGCCAGCAGTTACTCTTCCTGGGACTACGAGCAGTACTTC
j_call: TRBJ1-2; v_call: TRBV28; d_call: -; clone_size: -; cdr3_aa: CASSYGGRTNYGYTF; cdr3_nt: TGTGCCAGCAGCTATGGGGGCCGAACCAACTATGGCTACACCTTC
j_call: TRBJ2-3; v_call: TRBV7-9; d_call: -; clone_size: -; cdr3_aa: CASNLAGYTDTQYF; cdr3_nt: TGTGCCAGCAATTTGGCGGGGTACACAGATACGCAGTATTTT
j_call: TRBJ2-7; v_call: TRBV5-1; d_call: TRBD1; clone_size: -; cdr3_aa: CASTRDSTSYEQYF; cdr3_nt: TGCGCCAGTACCCGGGACAGTACATCCTACGAGCAGTACTTC
j_call: TRBJ2-3; v_call: TRBV4-1; d_call: -; clone_size: -; cdr3_aa: CASSLRGPDTQYF; cdr3_nt: TGCGCCAGCAGCCTCAGGGGCCCAGATACGCAGTATTTT